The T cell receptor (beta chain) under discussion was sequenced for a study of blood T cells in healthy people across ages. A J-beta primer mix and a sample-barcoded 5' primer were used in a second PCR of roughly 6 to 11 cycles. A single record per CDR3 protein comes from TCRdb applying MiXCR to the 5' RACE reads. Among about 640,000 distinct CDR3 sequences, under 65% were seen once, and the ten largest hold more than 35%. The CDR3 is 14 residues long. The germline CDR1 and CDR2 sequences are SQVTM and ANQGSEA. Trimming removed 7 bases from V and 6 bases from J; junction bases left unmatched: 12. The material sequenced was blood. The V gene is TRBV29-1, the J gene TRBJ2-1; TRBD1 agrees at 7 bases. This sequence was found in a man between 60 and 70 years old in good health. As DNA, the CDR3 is TGCAGCGCTCGGTCCGACAGGGTGGGCAATGAGCAGTTCTTC. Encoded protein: CSARSDRVGNEQFF.